This T cell receptor (beta chain) was captured in a study of T cells after yellow fever vaccination. The CDR3 spans 13 residues. In germline, CDR1 is LGHNA, CDR2 YNFKEQ. Trimming pared 3 bases from V and 2 bases from J, leaving 8 bases between. TCRdb reanalysed the 5' RACE reads using MiXCR and keeps one entry per CDR3 protein. The sample carries 310,000 or so distinct CDR3 sequences, approximately 3.8% recorded once. The chain carries TRBV4-2 and TRBJ2-7; D is possibly TRBD1 (6 bases). Sample: PBMCs, taken on the day of the yellow fever booster vaccination. The clonotype originates from a man between 18 and 35 years old who received the YFV17D yellow fever vaccine. This chain's CDR3 is CASSHRGPYEQYF. The CDR3 nucleotides read TGTGCCAGCAGCCACAGGGGTCCCTACGAGCAGTACTTC.